A single sample is the source of the 27 T cell receptor beta chains below, sequenced in a study of cytomegalovirus exposure and HLA in healthy donors. Here immunoSEQ multiplex PCR was the method, and the copy in TCRdb shows in-frame clones only, minus some. The sample gives about 78,000 clones, 90% to 96% of which show up once; roughly 1.6% is in the top ten. Sequencing was performed on PBMCs. The receptors shown here come from a man younger than 30 in good health and CMV-seropositive.

The J gene is TRBJ2-1, the V gene TRBV5-4; 10 nucleotides agree with TRBD2. The CDR3 runs 15 residues. The germline V gene encodes CDR1 SGHNT and CDR2 YYREEE (reference sequence). V shed 7 bases and J 9 bases; nucleotides not matched to a gene: 13. In nucleotides, the CDR3 is TGTGCCAGCCGAGGGGGAGCGGGAGGGCTAAGTGAGCAGTTCTTC. Its translation: CASRGGAGGLSEQFF.

This clone was detected once. This rearrangement joins TRBV6-6 to TRBJ2-1; 9 nucleotides align to TRBD2. This CDR3 contains 16 residues. In germline, CDR1 is MNHNY, CDR2 SVGAGI (reference sequence). V gave up 1 base and J gave up 5 bases; unmatched junction bases: 6. The DNA for the CDR3 is TGTGCCAGCAGTTACTTGTGGGCTAGCGGGGACAATGAGCAGTTCTTC. Translation gives CASSYLWASGDNEQFF.

This sequence joins TRBV19 and TRBJ2-7, with 9 bases aligning to TRBD1. Germline loops: CDR1 LNHDA, CDR2 SQIVND (reference sequence). The CDR3 is 15 residues long. The trim removed 3 bases at V and 6 bases at J, leaving 9 bases unmatched. CDR3: CASSIGTGTIGEQYF. The CDR3 coding sequence is TGTGCCAGTAGTATCGGGACAGGGACAATTGGCGAGCAGTACTTC.

V is TRBV5-1 and J is TRBJ1-1; D is perhaps TRBD1 (6 bases). Germline lookup yields CDR1 SGHRS and CDR2 YFSETQ. The V end lost 0 bases, the J end lost 4 bases, and 13 bases lay between the germline ends. CDR3 size: 15 residues. DNA of the CDR3: TGCGCCAGCAGCTTGGAACAGGGAAAAGGCACTGAAGCTTTCTTT. Encoded protein: CASSLEQGKGTEAFF.

V and J are TRBV7-2 and TRBJ2-3, with D possibly being TRBD1 (5 bases). Per germline, CDR1 SGHTA and CDR2 FQGNSA. The V end lost 1 base, the J end lost 6 bases, and 8 bases lay between the germline ends. CDR3 length: 13 residues. The CDR3 loop reads CASSLGTPDTQYF. For the CDR3, the DNA is TGTGCCAGCAGCTTAGGGACACCGGATACGCAGTATTTT.

The chain joins TRBV19 to TRBJ1-2; 7 bases are a match to TRBD1. V shed 5 bases and J 4 bases; nucleotides not matched to a gene: 10. The CDR3 totals 15 residues. Germline V gene sequence: CDR1 LNHDA, CDR2 SQIVND (reference sequence). The CDR3 nucleotides read TGTGCCAGTAGTGAGGGACAGCGGAGTATCTATGGCTACACCTTC. Its protein product is CASSEGQRSIYGYTF.

V and J are TRBV18 and TRBJ2-7; TRBD1 is a possible D gene (6 bases). Germline V lookup: CDR1 KGHSH, CDR2 LQKENI. The CDR3 sequence is 14 residues long. Trimming left V 3 bases short and J 4 bases short, with 13 bases between. CDR3 in DNA: TGTGCCAGCTCACCCCAGGGGTCTCAGTACGAGCAGTACTTC. This codes for CASSPQGSQYEQYF.

The rearrangement joins TRBV27 to TRBJ2-7, with TRBD2 identical over 9 bases. V was pared by 4 bases and J by 2 bases, with 15 bases of the junction left unmatched. Per the germline V gene, CDR1 is MNHEY and CDR2 is SMNVEV (reference sequence). The CDR3 runs to 18 residues. The CDR3: CASSSLVTLAGSAYEQYF. For the CDR3, the DNA is TGTGCCAGCAGTTCTCTGGTAACTCTAGCGGGATCGGCCTACGAGCAGTACTTC.

V usage is TRBV18 and J usage is TRBJ1-1; 7 positions agree with TRBD1. Losses at the gene ends were 0 bases for V and 10 bases for J; bases not matched to a gene: 5. CDR3 length: 13 residues. CDR1 is KGHSH and CDR2 is LQKENI in the germline V gene. The CDR3 spells CASSPPDRTGAFF. The CDR3 DNA reads TGTGCCAGCTCACCACCAGATAGGACAGGAGCTTTCTTT. The variable domain in full, with the rest retrieved from reference TRBV18 and TRBJ1-1, is NAGVMQNPRHLVRRRGQEARLRCSPMKGHSHVYWYRQLPEEGLKFMVYLQKENIIDESGMPKERFSAEFPKEGPSILRIQQVVRGDSAAYFCASSPPDRTGAFFGQGTRLTVV.

The rearrangement joins TRBV5-1 to TRBJ2-7; D perhaps matches TRBD2 (6 bases). Germline lookup yields CDR1 SGHRS and CDR2 YFSETQ. The ends were cut back, 3 bases at V and 7 bases at J, with 20 bases in the middle. The CDR3 totals 15 residues. In nucleotides, the CDR3 is TGCGCCAGCAGCTGGGGTGTGGAGGGAGCACAGGAGCAGTACTTC. It codes for CASSWGVEGAQEQYF. The full variable domain, completed using reference TRBV5-1 and TRBJ2-7, is KAGVTQTPRYLIKTRGQQVTLSCSPISGHRSVSWYQQTPGQGLQFLFEYFSETQRNKGNFPGRFSGRQFSNSRSEMNVSTLELGDSALYLCASSWGVEGAQEQYFGPGTRLTVT.

V is TRBV25-1 and J is TRBJ1-2, with D tentatively TRBD1 (5 bases). This CDR3 is built from 13 residues. V shed 0 bases and J shed 6 bases, with 8 bases lying between them. The germline V gene encodes CDR1 MGHDK and CDR2 SYGVNS. In DNA, the CDR3 is TGTGCCAGCAGTGAATACAGGGCTCATGGCTACACCTTC. Translation gives CASSEYRAHGYTF.

The rearrangement links TRBV19 to TRBJ2-5; 9 bases fit TRBD2. The J call may not be correct, given that the DNA end is closer to TRBJ2-7. CDR1 LNHDA and CDR2 SQIVND come from the germline V gene (reference sequence). This CDR3 contains 15 residues. In nucleotides, the CDR3 is TGTGCCAGTAGTATAGAAAGCGGGAGGACCTACGAGCAGTACTTC. Amino acids: CASSIESGRTYEQYF.

This chain connects TRBV18 to TRBJ2-1; D is possibly TRBD1 (5 bases). Looked up from germline, CDR1 is KGHSH and CDR2 is LQKENI. CDR3 size: 12 residues. Between the trimmed V and J ends, which lost 1 base and 8 bases, there was a span of 6 bases. DNA for the CDR3: TGTGCCAGCTCACCACAAGGGGATGAGCAGTTCTTC. It specifies CASSPQGDEQFF.

This chain connects TRBV7-9 to TRBJ2-3, with 7 bases that match TRBD1. CDR3 size: 15 residues. Germline assignment: CDR1 SEHNR and CDR2 FQNEAQ (reference sequence). Losses at the gene ends were 4 bases for V and 3 bases for J; bases not matched to a gene: 7. CDR3 residues: CASSSYRGGTDTQYF. The CDR3 bases are TGTGCCAGCAGCTCATACAGGGGTGGTACAGATACGCAGTATTTT. The full variable domain, in which reference TRBV7-9 and TRBJ2-3 provide the parts outside the CDR3, is DTGVSQNPRHKITKRGQNVTFRCDPISEHNRLYWYRQTLGQGPEFLTYFQNEAQLEKSRLLSDRFSAERPKGSFSTLEIQRTEQGDSAMYLCASSSYRGGTDTQYFGPGTRLTVL.

The chain joins TRBV27 to TRBJ1-1; D unresolved. V shed 7 bases and J shed 6 bases, with 15 bases lying between them. In germline, CDR1 is MNHEY, CDR2 SMNVEV (reference sequence). The CDR3 covers 13 residues. CDR3 region: CASTRTVGSEAFF. CDR3 DNA sequence: TGTGCCAGCACCCGAACTGTGGGCTCTGAAGCTTTCTTT.

The chain employs TRBV7-9 and TRBJ2-1, with TRBD2 identical over 8 bases. V gave up 6 bases and J gave up 7 bases; unmatched junction bases: 8. The CDR3 loop spans 14 amino acids. Per germline, CDR1 SEHNR and CDR2 FQNEAQ (reference sequence). The CDR3 loop reads CASSYQASGNEQFF. In DNA form, the CDR3 reads TGTGCCAGCAGTTATCAAGCTAGCGGGAATGAGCAGTTCTTC.

The chain has TRBV2 and TRBJ1-1; D not certain. There are 12 residues in the CDR3. With 8 bases removed from V and 3 bases from J, the gap between germline ends came to 10 bases. Germline V gives CDR1 SNHLY, CDR2 FYNNEI. The CDR3 loop is CASSSRDTEAFF. The CDR3 region has the DNA TGTGCCAGCTCATCTCGGGACACTGAAGCTTTCTTT.

This sequence joins TRBV20-1 and TRBJ2-7, with a tentative D call TRBD2 (6 bases). The germline V gene has CDR1 DFQATT and CDR2 SNEGSKA (reference sequence). The V and J ends lost 7 bases and 3 bases respectively, with 10 bases between them. This CDR3 contains 11 residues. The CDR3 loop is CSVGGRYEQYF. The CDR3 DNA sequence: TGCAGTGTGGGAGGACGCTACGAGCAGTACTTC.

This sequence joins TRBV5-1 and TRBJ2-3; maybe TRBD2 (5 bases). The germline CDR1 and CDR2 sequences are SGHRS and YFSETQ. V was shortened by 8 bases and J by 6 bases, with 19 bases between the two germline ends. CDR3 length: 14 residues. Written as DNA, the CDR3 is TGCGCCAGTGCCTTGGACTCACGACCGGATACGCAGTATTTT. This sequence encodes CASALDSRPDTQYF.

This clone has just a few counts. The chain has TRBV5-1 and TRBJ1-4; D possibly corresponds to TRBD1 (6 bases). V lost 2 bases to trimming and J lost 6 bases, with 11 bases between them. The CDR3 runs to 14 residues. Per the germline V gene, CDR1 is SGHRS and CDR2 is YFSETQ. CDR3 in DNA: TGCGCCAGCAGCTTTCAGGGGAGGGATGAAAAACTGTTTTTT. This codes for CASSFQGRDEKLFF.

This sequence joins TRBV11-3 and TRBJ2-1; 8 bases are a match to TRBD1. The CDR3 sequence is 14 residues long. V was pared by 4 bases and J by 7 bases, with 6 bases of the junction left unmatched. CDR1 and CDR2 (germline): SGHNT, YENEEA. Here the CDR3 reads CASSYRQGFNEQFF. CDR3 nucleotide sequence: TGTGCCAGCAGCTATCGACAGGGGTTTAATGAGCAGTTCTTC. Full variable domain (outside the CDR3, taken from reference TRBV11-3 and TRBJ2-1): EAGVVQSPRYKIIEKKQPVAFWCNPISGHNTLYWYLQNLGQGPELLIRYENEEAVDDSQLPKDRFSAERLKGVDSTLKIQPAELGDSAVYLCASSYRQGFNEQFFGPGTRLTVL.

V and J are TRBV6-6 and TRBJ2-7; TRBD2 agrees at 11 bases. The V and J ends lost 5 bases and 4 bases, in that order; junction bases with no gene match: 7. The CDR3 consists of 15 residues. Germline V gene lookup returns CDR1 MNHNY and CDR2 SVGAGI (reference sequence). The CDR3 reads CASSNLAGGSYEQYF. Written as DNA, the CDR3 is TGTGCCAGCAGTAACCTAGCGGGAGGATCGTACGAGCAGTACTTC.

In its sample, this clone was seen once. The chain is built from TRBV18 and TRBJ2-6, with 7 positions matching TRBD1. Looked up from germline, CDR1 is KGHSH and CDR2 is LQKENI. The CDR3 contains 17 residues. With 4 bases clipped from V and 3 bases from J, the junction kept 9 bases outside the gene matches. The CDR3 sequence is CASSRITGVSGANVLTF. CDR3 DNA sequence: TGTGCCAGCTCACGTATTACAGGGGTCAGTGGGGCCAACGTCCTGACTTTC.

The genes are TRBV7-9 and TRBJ2-1, with D possibly TRBD2 on 6 matching bases. The germline V gene encodes CDR1 SEHNR and CDR2 FQNEAQ (reference sequence). This CDR3 has 15 residues. With 3 bases removed from V and 9 bases from J, the gap between germline ends came to 18 bases. Written as DNA, the CDR3 is TGTGCCAGCAGCTTGCGGGACTCCCTGTTAACTGAGCAGTTCTTC. It translates to CASSLRDSLLTEQFF.

The chain employs TRBV19 and TRBJ1-5; D gene unclear. The V gene's germline CDR1 is LNHDA and CDR2 SQIVND (reference sequence). V gave up 6 bases and J gave up 3 bases, with 9 bases separating them. This CDR3 has 13 residues. CDR3 bases: TGTGCCAGTAGAGTTCAGGTCAATCAGCCCCAGCATTTT. It is translated as CASRVQVNQPQHF.

The rearrangement uses TRBV5-1 and TRBJ1-4, with 10 bases that match TRBD1. Germline CDR1 and CDR2: SGHRS and YFSETQ. The CDR3 runs 16 residues. Unmatched junction bases numbered 10, after V lost 3 bases and J lost 8 bases. The DNA of the CDR3 is TGCGCCAGCAGCTCGCCCCCCGGGACAGGGGACGAAAAACTGTTTTTT. This gives the protein CASSSPPGTGDEKLFF. Full variable domain (missing parts from reference TRBV5-1 and TRBJ1-4): KAGVTQTPRYLIKTRGQQVTLSCSPISGHRSVSWYQQTPGQGLQFLFEYFSETQRNKGNFPGRFSGRQFSNSRSEMNVSTLELGDSALYLCASSSPPGTGDEKLFFGSGTQLSVL.

J is TRBJ2-1 and V is TRBV6-5, with D perhaps matching TRBD2 (6 bases). Germline-derived CDR1 and CDR2 are MNHEY and SVGAGI. This CDR3 spans 13 amino acids. V gave up 6 bases and J gave up 5 bases, with 11 bases separating them. CDR3 sequence: CASSRDFNNEQFF. As DNA, the CDR3 is TGTGCCAGCAGCAGGGACTTCAACAATGAGCAGTTCTTC.